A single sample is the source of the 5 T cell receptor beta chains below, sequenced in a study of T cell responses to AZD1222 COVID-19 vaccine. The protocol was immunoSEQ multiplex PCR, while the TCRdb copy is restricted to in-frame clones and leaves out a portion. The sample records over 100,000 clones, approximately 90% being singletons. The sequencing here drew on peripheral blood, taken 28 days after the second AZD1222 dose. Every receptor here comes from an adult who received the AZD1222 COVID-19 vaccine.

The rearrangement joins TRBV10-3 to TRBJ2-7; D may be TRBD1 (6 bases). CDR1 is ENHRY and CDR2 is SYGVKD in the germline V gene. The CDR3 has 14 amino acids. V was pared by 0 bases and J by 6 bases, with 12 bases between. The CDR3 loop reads CAISESEGESEQYF. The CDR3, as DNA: TGTGCCATCAGTGAGTCAGAGGGGGAGTCCGAGCAGTACTTC.

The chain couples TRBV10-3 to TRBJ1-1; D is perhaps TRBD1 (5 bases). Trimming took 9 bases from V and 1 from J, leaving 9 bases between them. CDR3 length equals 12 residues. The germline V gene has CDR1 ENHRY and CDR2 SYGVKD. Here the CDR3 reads CAIDDRNTEAFF. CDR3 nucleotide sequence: TGTGCCATTGACGACAGGAACACTGAAGCTTTCTTT.

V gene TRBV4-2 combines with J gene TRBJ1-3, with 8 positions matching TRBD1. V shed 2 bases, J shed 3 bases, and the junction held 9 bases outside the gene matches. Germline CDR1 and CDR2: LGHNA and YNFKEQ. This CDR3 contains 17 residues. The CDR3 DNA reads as TGTGCCAGCAGCCAACAGGGACAGGAACTCTTTGGAAACACCATATATTTT. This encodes CASSQQGQELFGNTIYF.

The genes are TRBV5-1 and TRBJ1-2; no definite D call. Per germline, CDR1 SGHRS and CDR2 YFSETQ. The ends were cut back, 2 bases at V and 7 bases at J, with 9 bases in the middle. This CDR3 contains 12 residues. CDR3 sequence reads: CASSLGGSGYTF. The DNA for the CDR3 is TGCGCCAGCAGCTTAGGAGGTAGTGGCTACACCTTC.

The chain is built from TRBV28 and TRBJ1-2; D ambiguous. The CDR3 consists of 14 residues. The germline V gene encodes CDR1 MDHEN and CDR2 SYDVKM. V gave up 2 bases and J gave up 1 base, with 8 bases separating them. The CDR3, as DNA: TGTGCCAGCAGTTTAGTGGCCCTTAACTATGGCTACACCTTC. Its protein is CASSLVALNYGYTF.